What follows are 14 T cell receptor beta chains derived from one specimen sequenced in a study of T cell changes during pregnancy in multiple sclerosis. Sequenced by immunoSEQ multiplex PCR; TCRdb stores in-frame clones only, minus some. The sample shows tens of thousands of clones, more than 75% of them seen only once. The input for sequencing was peripheral blood, taken in the third trimester of pregnancy. The receptors originated from a female donor with multiple sclerosis, enrolled in a pregnancy study.

The CDR3 bases are TGTGCCAGCAGCTCTAGGGGGCTCTACAATGAGCAGTTCTTC. Its translation is CASSSRGLYNEQFF. V usage is TRBV5-4 and J usage is TRBJ2-1, with TRBD1 matching over 7 bases. Germline-derived CDR1 and CDR2 are SGHNT and YYREEE (reference sequence). V was pared by 3 bases and J by 3 bases, with 3 bases of the junction left unmatched. This CDR3 is built from 14 residues.

The rearrangement uses TRBV7-8 and TRBJ1-2; D gene uncertain. CDR3 length: 17 amino acids. Trimming removed 2 bases from V and 2 bases from J, with 18 bases in between. Looked up from germline, CDR1 is SGHVS and CDR2 is FQNEAQ. The DNA for the CDR3 is TGTGCCAGCAGCTTACGTAGGGAGCTGGGGAGAAACTATGGCTACACCTTC. Protein: CASSLRRELGRNYGYTF.

The gene calls are TRBV7-9 and TRBJ2-3; D is ambiguous. The length of the CDR3 is 13 residues. Germline V gene sequence: CDR1 SEHNR, CDR2 FQNEAQ (reference sequence). V lost 2 bases and J lost 6, with 9 bases in between. The CDR3 bases are TGTGCCAGCAGCTTAATCGGGTTGGATACGCAGTATTTT. It translates to CASSLIGLDTQYF.

The sample holds one count of this clone. The J gene is TRBJ1-2, the V gene TRBV2; weak D call: TRBD1 (5 bases). Trimming stripped 7 bases from V and 5 bases from J, with 17 bases between. From germline, CDR1 is SNHLY and CDR2 FYNNEI. The CDR3 has 14 residues. This chain's CDR3 is CASMGTVRTYGYTF. Here the CDR3 DNA reads TGTGCCAGCATGGGGACTGTCCGGACATATGGCTACACCTTC.

The chain employs TRBV5-6 and TRBJ1-1; D possibly corresponds to TRBD1 (5 bases). This CDR3 is built from 15 residues. Per germline, CDR1 SGHDT and CDR2 YYEEEE. Trimming stripped 6 bases from V and 6 bases from J, with 21 bases between. The CDR3 nucleotides read TGTGCCAGCAACCACGGGTGGGGCAGGGCCGCTGAAGCTTTCTTT. It codes for CASNHGWGRAAEAFF.

This chain joins TRBV20-1 and TRBJ1-5; possibly TRBD1 for D (6 bases). Looked up from germline, CDR1 is DFQATT and CDR2 is SNEGSKA (reference sequence). Trimming shortened V by 5 bases and J by 9 bases, and 11 bases separated the two germline ends. This CDR3 region has 11 residues. CDR3 residues: CSAAQGGPQHF. DNA for the CDR3: TGCAGTGCTGCCCAAGGGGGGCCCCAGCATTTT.

The gene calls are TRBV10-3 and TRBJ2-5; D may be TRBD2 (7 bases). V gave up 3 bases and J gave up 5 bases, with 16 bases separating them. Germline CDR1 reads ENHRY; CDR2 reads SYGVKD. This CDR3 contains 15 residues. Here the CDR3 reads CAISDTAGAGETQYF. CDR3 DNA sequence: TGTGCCATCAGTGATACCGCGGGGGCGGGGGAGACCCAGTACTTC.

The V call is TRBV5-1, the J call TRBJ1-4; 7 nucleotides agree with TRBD1. Germline loops: CDR1 SGHRS, CDR2 YFSETQ. With V trimmed by 4 bases and J by 1 base, 13 bases remained unmatched. CDR3 size: 18 residues. The CDR3 nucleotides read TGCGCCAGCAGCAGGAACCGGGACAGTCTTGGAACTAATGAAAAACTGTTTTTT. Translated, it gives CASSRNRDSLGTNEKLFF.

The chain links TRBV6-6 to TRBJ2-1, with 7 nucleotides matching TRBD1. Germline V gene sequence: CDR1 MNHNY, CDR2 SVGAGI (reference sequence). The trim removed 5 bases at V and 3 bases at J, leaving 7 bases unmatched. This CDR3 region has 15 residues. CDR3 amino acids: CASSIRQGIYNEQFF. In nucleotides, the CDR3 is TGTGCCAGCAGTATCAGACAGGGTATCTACAATGAGCAGTTCTTC.

The chain joins TRBV5-4 to TRBJ2-7; 8 bases fit TRBD2. Unmatched junction bases numbered 5, after V lost 3 bases and J lost 3 bases. CDR1 and CDR2 (germline): SGHNT, YYREEE (reference sequence). The CDR3 is 14 amino acids. CDR3 sequence: CASSWERGNYEQYF. The CDR3, as DNA: TGTGCCAGCAGCTGGGAGCGGGGGAACTACGAGCAGTACTTC.

CDR3 DNA: TGCGCCAGCAGCCAGGGGACATACACTGAAGCTTTCTTT. Translating gives CASSQGTYTEAFF. The V gene is TRBV5-1, the J gene TRBJ1-1; D might be TRBD1 (6 bases). CDR3 length: 13 residues. Deletions cut 4 bases from V and 3 bases from J, with 10 bases between. Per the germline V gene, CDR1 is SGHRS and CDR2 is YFSETQ.

The chain is built from TRBV6-5 and TRBJ2-1; D gene ambiguous. The CDR3 has 12 residues. From germline, CDR1 is MNHEY and CDR2 SVGAGI. Trimming took 1 base from V and 9 from J, leaving 7 bases between them. The CDR3 region has the DNA TGTGCCAGCAGTTACTATGCCGGTGAGCAGTTCTTC. Translated, it gives CASSYYAGEQFF.

CDR3 bases: TGTGCCAGCAGCCGGGGAACCTACGAGCAGTACTTC. This encodes CASSRGTYEQYF. The V gene is TRBV6-1, the J gene TRBJ2-7; weak D call: TRBD2 (5 bases). The V end was cut by 6 bases, the J end by 2 bases, with 8 bases between. Germline V gene lookup returns CDR1 MNHNS and CDR2 SASEGT. This CDR3 spans 12 amino acids.

The gene calls are TRBV7-9 and TRBJ2-2; maybe TRBD1 (5 bases). V lost 5 bases and J lost 4, with 11 bases in between. Germline values: CDR1 SEHNR, CDR2 FQNEAQ (reference sequence). The CDR3 runs 14 residues. CDR3 loop: CASSHRQTTGELFF. CDR3 in DNA: TGTGCCAGCAGCCACCGACAGACCACCGGGGAGCTGTTTTTT. Drawing the rest from reference TRBV7-9 and TRBJ2-2, the complete variable domain is DTGVSQNPRHKITKRGQNVTFRCDPISEHNRLYWYRQTLGQGPEFLTYFQNEAQLEKSRLLSDRFSAERPKGSFSTLEIQRTEQGDSAMYLCASSHRQTTGELFFGEGSRLTVL.